This T cell receptor beta chain was sequenced in a study of cytomegalovirus exposure and HLA in healthy donors (dated by TCRdb to 2015 to 2018). Some background on the complete study: According to a later analysis, one platform produced both the 110 or so validation repertoires and the 730 or so repertoires of the first cohort. The aim of the study was to test whether cataloging public T cell receptors could identify signatures of past pathogen exposure. In addition to the first cohort of 650 to 750 subjects, a separate validation cohort of 120 different subjects was used. To predict cytomegalovirus infection status, the study brought together high-throughput TCR immunosequencing, statistical association of individual TCRs with disease status, and machine learning. The study at large found these results: It was suggested by the authors that the approach could potentially be generalized to other disease states and immunological phenotypes. The classifier was reported to diagnose cytomegalovirus status with high specificity and sensitivity in both the original and validation cohorts. A later analysis lacked HLA typing for the validation cohort, so it scored co-occurrence in that cohort across all 120 repertoires. A total of roughly 160 TCR beta chains were listed by the study as associated with cytomegalovirus. Three of the identified cytomegalovirus-associated TCR beta chains were confirmed in vitro to be specific for cytomegalovirus antigens. A later analysis found that TCRs clustered in the first cohort also tended to co-occur in the roughly 120 validation repertoires, with more than 90% of cluster scores above 0. Most TCR sequences were seen in very few donors, while some public TCRs were found in many individuals.

Including cysteine and phenylalanine, the CDR3 has 16 amino acids. CDR3 DNA only is kept here, 48 bases in frame from base 1. CDR1 and CDR2 are read off the germline V gene (reference sequence) as LNHDA and SQIVND. Trimming removed 4 bases from V and 0 bases from J, leaving 15 bases between the germline ends. The donors belonged to the validation cohort of about 130 subjects, which was separate from the roughly 700-subject first cohort. Receptor amplification or capture employed the immunoSEQ multiplex PCR assay. The original methods were these. A statistical classification framework was developed to diagnose cytomegalovirus status using the catalog of TCR beta chain sequences. TCRdb holds this immuneACCESS table with in-frame rearrangements only. Some clones are missing; in checked studies, unresolved V genes explain under half, and the rest has no known cause. V, J and clone size are those of that table, while D and trimming were read from the DNA. Within this sample are some 150,000 clones, with 87% of them counted one time only. Jointly, the top ten make up less than 5.5% of the sample.

Worth noting for this clone: The target of this receptor is not known. No much larger clone exists at a distance of one base, and base qualities are not known.

The sequence came from a man aged 18 to 30 in good health and CMV-seropositive. The sequence links TRBV19 to TRBJ1-2; TRBD1 is a weak D gene call, 5 bases matching. Sequencing input: PBMCs. The nucleotides read TGTGCCAGTAGTAGAACTCTCAGGGATTCTAACTATGGCTACACCTTC. This encodes CASSRTLRDSNYGYTF. With the rest looked up from the reference TRBV19 and TRBJ1-2 genes rather than sequenced, the full variable domain is DGGITQSPKYLFRKEGQNVTLSCEQNLNHDAMYWYRQDPGQGLRLIYYSQIVNDFQKGDIAEGYSVSREKKESFPLTVTSAQKNPTAFYLCASSRTLRDSNYGYTFGSGTRLTVV.